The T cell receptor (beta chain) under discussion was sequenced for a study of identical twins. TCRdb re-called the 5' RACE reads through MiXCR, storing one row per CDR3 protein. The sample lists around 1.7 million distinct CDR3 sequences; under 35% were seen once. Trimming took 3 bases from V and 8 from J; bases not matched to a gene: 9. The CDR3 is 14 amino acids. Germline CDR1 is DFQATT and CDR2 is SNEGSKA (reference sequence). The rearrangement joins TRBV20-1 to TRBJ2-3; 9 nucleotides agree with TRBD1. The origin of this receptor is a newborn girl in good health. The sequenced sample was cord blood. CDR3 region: CSARLRDREGTQYF. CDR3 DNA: TGCAGTGCTAGGCTTCGGGACAGGGAGGGTACGCAGTATTTT.